Below, one T cell receptor beta chain is given with its context. This record comes from a study of blood T cell repertoires in COVID-19. Study processing details: Quantification of nucleated cells was approximated via reference gene primer amplification. TCRdb's copy holds only in-frame clones and misses some; the assay was immunoSEQ multiplex PCR. V and J calls and clone size are given by that table; D and trimming were obtained from the DNA. The data show about 110,000 clones, approximately 90% seen once. This CDR3 contains 15 residues. The germline gives CDR1 LNHNV, CDR2 YYDKDF (reference sequence). The V end was cut by 3 bases, the J end by 3 bases, with 12 bases between.

The chain has TRBV15 and TRBJ1-5, with a weak D call TRBD1 (5 bases). This sequence was found in a woman older than 75 with acute or convalescent COVID-19. The sequencing input was peripheral blood. The CDR3 protein is CATSRFQGDNQPQHF. As DNA, the CDR3 is TGTGCCACCAGCAGGTTCCAGGGCGACAATCAGCCCCAGCATTTT.